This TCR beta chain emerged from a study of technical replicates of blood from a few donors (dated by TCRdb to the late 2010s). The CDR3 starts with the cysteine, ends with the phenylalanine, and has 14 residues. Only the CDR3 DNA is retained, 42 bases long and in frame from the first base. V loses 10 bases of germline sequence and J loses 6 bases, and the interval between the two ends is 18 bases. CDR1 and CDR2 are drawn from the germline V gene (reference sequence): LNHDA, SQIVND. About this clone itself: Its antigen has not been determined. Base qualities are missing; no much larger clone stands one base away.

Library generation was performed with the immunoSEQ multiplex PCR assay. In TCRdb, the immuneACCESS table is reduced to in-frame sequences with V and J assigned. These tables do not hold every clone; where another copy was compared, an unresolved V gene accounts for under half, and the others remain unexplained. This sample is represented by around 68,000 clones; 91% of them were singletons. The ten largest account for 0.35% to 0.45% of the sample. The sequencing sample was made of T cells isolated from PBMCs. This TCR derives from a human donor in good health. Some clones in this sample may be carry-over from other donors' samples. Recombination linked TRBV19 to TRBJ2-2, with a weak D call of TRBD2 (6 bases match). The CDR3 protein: CATLTRTRPGELFF. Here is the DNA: TGTGCCACCCTGACTAGGACACGTCCCGGGGAGCTGTTTTTT.